Listed below are T cell receptor beta chains from one sample, sequenced in a study of blood T cell repertoires in COVID-19. Sequencing was performed with immunoSEQ multiplex PCR; in TCRdb, only in-frame clones are kept and a portion is missing. The sample has 250,000 to 350,000 clones, around 84% seen once; the top ten hold about 10%. The specimen sequenced was PBMCs or T cells enriched from blood (not recorded which). The receptor source for this set is a woman aged 18-29 years who had recovered from COVID-19. Each CDR3 is given with its conserved first and last residue. Fields, in order: D gene, J gene, clone size, CDR3 length, V gene, CDR3 DNA, CDR3 protein. D genes are given only for firm matches. Clone size appears in some rows only: once, few, many, or a class for an expanded clone.

-,TRBJ1-3,-,17,TRBV7-2,TGTGCCAGCAGCTTATCTCCGCAAGGGGGTTCCGGAAACACCATATATTTT,CASSLSPQGGSGNTIYF
TRBD2,TRBJ2-2,-,17,TRBV11-2,TGTGCCAGCAGCCCCGGGACTAGCGGTGGATGGACCGGGGAGCTGTTTTTT,CASSPGTSGGWTGELFF
-,TRBJ1-4,-,14,TRBV6-5,TGTGCCAGCAATCCCCTGTCGAGCAATGAAAAACTGTTTTTT,CASNPLSSNEKLFF
-,TRBJ2-7,-,12,TRBV2,TGTGCCAGCAGTGTGTTCGTTACAGAGCAGTACTTC,CASSVFVTEQYF
TRBD2,TRBJ2-5,-,15,TRBV9,TGTGCCAGCAGCAAGTACTGGGGGGGTAAAGAGACCCAGTACTTC,CASSKYWGGKETQYF
TRBD2,TRBJ2-3,-,15,TRBV7-2,TGTGCCAGCAGCCGGTGGACTAGCGGCACAGATACGCAGTATTTT,CASSRWTSGTDTQYF
TRBD1,TRBJ1-1,-,17,TRBV7-9,TGTGCCAGCAGCCCCCGGACAGGGGGTATTATGAACACTGAAGCTTTCTTT,CASSPRTGGIMNTEAFF
TRBD2,TRBJ2-1,-,14,TRBV6-5,TGTGCCAGCCATAAGCGGGGGGGCGGCAATGAGCAGTTCTTC,CASHKRGGGNEQFF
-,TRBJ2-4,-,15,TRBV5-1,TGCGCCAGCAGCATATACACGGGGTCGGAAAACATTCAGTACTTC,CASSIYTGSENIQYF
-,TRBJ1-5,-,14,TRBV7-9,TGTGCCAGCAGCTTAGCGGTAGTAGATCAGCCCCAGCATTTT,CASSLAVVDQPQHF
-,TRBJ1-5,-,12,TRBV19,TGTGCCAGTAGAGGAGGCAATCAGCCCCAGCATTTT,CASRGGNQPQHF
-,TRBJ1-1,many,17,TRBV9,TGTGCCAGCAGCGTAGGGGCAGGGTCCTTAGTGAACACTGAAGCTTTCTTT,CASSVGAGSLVNTEAFF
TRBD1,TRBJ1-2,-,14,TRBV2,TGTGCCAGCAGTGAACAGGGGGCCGACTATGGCTACACCTTC,CASSEQGADYGYTF
-,TRBJ2-1,-,15,TRBV7-8,TGTGCCAGCAGCTTGATACCGACCGAGAGGAATGAGCAGTTCTTC,CASSLIPTERNEQFF
TRBD1,TRBJ1-5,-,15,TRBV19,TGTGCCAGTAGTATAGTCCCAGGGGGCCCGAGGCCCCAGCATTTT,CASSIVPGGPRPQHF
TRBD2,TRBJ2-1,-,15,TRBV7-2,TGTGCCAGCAGCTTAGCAGGACTAGCGGGAGCGGAGCAGTTCTTC,CASSLAGLAGAEQFF
TRBD2,TRBJ2-7,few,14,TRBV7-9,TGTGCCAGCAGCTTCGGGACTAGCGGTTACGAGCAGTACTTC,CASSFGTSGYEQYF
-,TRBJ1-2,-,13,TRBV30,TGTGCCTGGAGTGTACTTTTAACCTATGGCTACACCTTC,CAWSVLLTYGYTF
-,TRBJ1-2,-,14,TRBV2,TGTGCCAGCAGCGAGACAGCTAGGAATAATGGCTACACCTTC,CASSETARNNGYTF
-,TRBJ1-1,-,13,TRBV11-2,TGTGCCAGCAGCCCCGGGGTGAACACTGAAGCTTTCTTT,CASSPGVNTEAFF
TRBD1,TRBJ2-1,once,17,TRBV19,TGTGCCAGTAGTAGAACAGGGGGACCCCGGACATACAATGAGCAGTTCTTC,CASSRTGGPRTYNEQFF
TRBD1,TRBJ1-1,-,19,TRBV7-9,TGTGCCAGCAGCTTAGGATTCTCGGGGACAGCCCGCCTGAACACTGAAGCTTTCTTT,CASSLGFSGTARLNTEAFF
-,TRBJ1-2,-,13,TRBV29-1,TGCAGCGTTGAGTGGGGGCAAGACTATGGCTACACCTTC,CSVEWGQDYGYTF
-,TRBJ2-1,-,16,TRBV25-1,TGTGCCAGCAGTGAATCCTCATTCGTTCGGGTCAATGAGCAGTTCTTC,CASSESSFVRVNEQFF
-,TRBJ2-7,-,13,TRBV5-4,TGTGCCAGCAGCCCCTCGGGCTCCTACGAGCAGTACTTC,CASSPSGSYEQYF
-,TRBJ1-4,-,15,TRBV5-1,TGCGCCAGCAGCCGGGGGAGGGGGAATGAGGAAAAACTGTTTTTT,CASSRGRGNEEKLFF
TRBD1,TRBJ2-1,-,15,TRBV19,TGTGCCAGTAGTATCGACAGGGTGACCCACAATGAGCAGTTCTTC,CASSIDRVTHNEQFF
-,TRBJ1-3,-,15,TRBV2,TGTGCCAGCACGGTGGTGGTGGAGGCTGGAAACACCATATATTTT,CASTVVVEAGNTIYF
TRBD1,TRBJ1-1,-,13,TRBV7-3,TGTGCCAGCAGCCACGACAGGGACACTGAAGCTTTCTTT,CASSHDRDTEAFF
TRBD1,TRBJ1-2,-,11,TRBV29-1,TGCAGCGAGAGGACAGGGGGAGGCTACACCTTC,CSERTGGGYTF
-,TRBJ1-5,-,14,TRBV20-1,TGCAGTGCTAGTTTCGGTCCCTCCAATCAGCCCCAGCATTTT,CSASFGPSNQPQHF
-,TRBJ1-5,-,14,TRBV2,TGTGCCAGCAGTCAACAGGGTGGCAATCAGCCCCAGCATTTT,CASSQQGGNQPQHF
-,TRBJ1-6,few,15,TRBV5-5,TGTGCCAGCAGCTTGTTGGCAGGGACAAATTCACCCCTCCACTTT,CASSLLAGTNSPLHF
-,TRBJ2-1,many,16,TRBV6-2/TRBV6-3,TGTGCCAGCAGTTACGATGAGGGGACTGCCTACAATGAGCAGTTCTTC,CASSYDEGTAYNEQFF
-,TRBJ1-1,-,14,TRBV28,TGTGCCAGCAGTGAACAGATTATGAACACTGAAGCTTTCTTT,CASSEQIMNTEAFF
TRBD1,TRBJ1-3,-,19,TRBV4-1,TGCGCCAGCAGCCAACGAGATGTGGGACAGGGGGCTTCTGGAAACACCATATATTTT,CASSQRDVGQGASGNTIYF
-,TRBJ1-1,-,15,TRBV19,TGTGCCAGTAGTATAGCTCGGGGGGTGAACACTGAAGCTTTCTTT,CASSIARGVNTEAFF
TRBD1,TRBJ1-1,-,16,TRBV28,TGTGCCAGTCCCCCAGATTCGAGGGGGCGACATACTGAAGCTTTCTTT,CASPPDSRGRHTEAFF
TRBD2,TRBJ2-3,-,14,TRBV7-3,TGTGCCAGCAGCTTAGCGGGGGGCACAGATACGCAGTATTTT,CASSLAGGTDTQYF
-,TRBJ2-7,few,15,TRBV19,TGTGCCAGTAGTATCGCACGGGCAGGGGTCGACGAGCAGTACTTC,CASSIARAGVDEQYF
-,TRBJ1-4,-,15,TRBV19,TGTGCCAGTAGGAGGGAGACGTCGACTAATGAAAAACTGTTTTTT,CASRRETSTNEKLFF
TRBD1,TRBJ1-5,-,15,TRBV10-3,TGTGCCATCAGTTATACAGGGGAGGGCAATCAGCCCCAGCATTTT,CAISYTGEGNQPQHF
-,TRBJ2-5,-,14,TRBV27,TGTGCCAGCAGGGCCCGAGGAGGGAGTGAGACCCAGTACTTC,CASRARGGSETQYF
TRBD2,TRBJ2-1,-,16,TRBV24-1,TGTGCCACCAGTGATTTTCGGGGAGGGTCCTACAATGAGCAGTTCTTC,CATSDFRGGSYNEQFF
-,TRBJ2-1,-,14,TRBV11-3,TGTGCCAGCAGCCCAGGAAGCTCCTACAATGAGCAGTTCTTC,CASSPGSSYNEQFF
TRBD1,TRBJ2-5,-,15,TRBV10-2,TGCGCCAGCAGAGCGGGACAGGGGAGTTGGGAGACCCAGTACTTC,CASRAGQGSWETQYF
-,TRBJ1-5,-,14,TRBV6-6,TGTGCCAGCAGTTCCCAACAGGGAGATCAGCCCCAGCATTTT,CASSSQQGDQPQHF
-,TRBJ1-2,-,13,TRBV7-8,TGTGCCAGCAGCTTAGTAGGCAGGCTGGGCTACACCTTC,CASSLVGRLGYTF
TRBD1,TRBJ1-3,-,15,TRBV5-5,TGTGCCAGCAGCTACCAGGGGGACCCTGGAAACACCATATATTTT,CASSYQGDPGNTIYF
TRBD1,TRBJ1-5,-,16,TRBV6-5,TGTGCCAGCAGTTACTGGGGACAGGGCGGCAATCAGCCCCAGCATTTT,CASSYWGQGGNQPQHF
TRBD1,TRBJ1-2,-,14,TRBV3-1/TRBV3-2,TGTGCCAGCAGCCCCCCGGGACAGGTGGTTGGCTACACCTTC,CASSPPGQVVGYTF